The text below deals with one T cell receptor beta chain. This entry is derived from a study of blood T cell repertoires in COVID-19. Whole-study context: COVID-19 samples, acute and convalescent, were from the United States, Italy and Spain. In each case, the material was cDNA or gDNA derived from T cells, B-cell-depleted T cells, or PBMCs.

Authors' processing steps: It was from reference gene primer amplification that nucleated cell counts were estimated. Clones were read by immunoSEQ multiplex PCR, and TCRdb kept only the in-frame ones, dropping some. The V and J calls and clone size were taken over from that table, and D and trimming were inferred from the DNA. The table has approximately 180,000 clones, 87% seen once. This TCR derives from a man in his sixties with active or convalescent COVID-19. Source material: peripheral blood.

CDR3 nucleotides: TGTGCCAGCAGCTTACAGGGACGGAACACCGGGGAGCTGTTTTTT. It codes for CASSLQGRNTGELFF. The chain uses TRBV2 and TRBJ2-2; D possibly corresponds to TRBD1 (6 bases). The CDR3 runs to 15 residues. CDR1 and CDR2 (germline): SNHLY, FYNNEI. V was cut by 6 bases and J by 1 base, with 12 bases left in between.